The T cell receptor (beta chain) described here comes from a study of shared clonotypes between healthy human individuals (dated by TCRdb to the early 2020s). About the full investigation: The cohort included three men and a couple of women between 18 and 49 years of age. To increase sequencing depth and limit assay-specific biases, different laboratories used diverse techniques to prepare libraries and sequence TCR repertoires. Blood TCR repertoires of roughly 5 healthy adults were deeply sequenced to estimate repertoire size and the extent of clonotype sharing between individuals. Between about 0.94 and 8.9 billion PBMCs per donor were obtained by leukapheresis. For each donor, CD4 naive and CD4 memory were each given three plates, CD8 naive was given two plates, and CD8 memory was given one plate. Results and caveats for the whole study, not just this receptor: The genetic and exposure-history diversity represented was limited by the small number of donors. Based on pairwise subsampling, the degree of clonotype sharing among donors was expected to be affected by sequencing depth. Incomplete sequencing was indicated by rarefaction of sorted-subset datasets, despite the large sequencing depth. Sharing across four donors was observed for 5% to 6.5% of naive CD4, over 3% of naive CD8, 2.3% of memory CD4, and about 0.38% of memory CD8 clonotypes. Sampling was restricted to blood, and TCR repertoires in tissue are likely to differ from TCR repertoires in blood. Clonotypes shared by all four sorted-subset donors showed higher generation probabilities than non-shared clonotypes. Naive subsets generally had larger estimated clonotype richness than memory subsets.

CD8 naive samples were obtained by positive selection for CCR7 among CD45RO-negative cells, yielding a CD45RA+CCR7+ population from which TemRA cells were excluded. The donors were healthy, HIV-negative adults with no recently reported acute infections or vaccinations. Only Caucasian adults living in Nashville, Tennessee, USA were represented among the donors. After blood collection by leukapheresis, PBMCs were isolated using Ficoll-Histopaque density gradient centrifugation and then cryopreserved in the vapor phase of liquid nitrogen. Analytical flow cytometry was used to check the purity and quantity of each magnetically sorted T cell population. Genomic DNA was isolated from every sorted fraction and measured by UV absorbance on a Nanodrop 2000c. To note about this clone: Its antigen is not yet known. No base qualities exist here, and no much larger clone lies one base off it.

Per the germline V gene, SGHRS is the CDR1 and YFSETQ is the CDR2. V and J lose 4 bases and 1 base, and a span of 16 bases separates them. The CDR3 starts with the cysteine, ends with the phenylalanine, and has 16 residues. Kept here is only the CDR3 DNA, which spans 48 bases and is read in frame from base 1. Using the deep immunoSEQ assay, multiplex PCR amplified TCR CDR3 regions from genomic DNA. For each cell subset, the extracted genomic DNA was distributed evenly across all wells of several immunoSEQ 96-well plates, and each plate served as one replicate. For sorted subsets, about 200 ng genomic DNA, equal to some 30,000 T cell genomes, was loaded into each replicate PCR. The purified libraries were quantified using a Qubit 3.0 fluorometer, sized with a Bioanalyzer 2100, and then quantified again using the KAPA Library Quantification kit. Each immunoSEQ 96-well plate was sequenced on its own single-read 150-cycle Illumina NextSeq 550 flow cell. As for the authors' bioinformatics: The immunoSEQ output contained only junctional sequences without quality scores, so filtering could not match that applied to full-length reads. Sequences were annotated with PyIR, a Python wrapper for IgBLAST v1.9, and V/J genes and CDR3 were assigned using IMGT germline references. Reads were removed for weak V/J assignments (E-value above 1e-6), missing CDR3, stop codons, out-of-frame junctions, or ambiguous translated residues. V3J clonotypes were defined by identical inferred V gene, J gene, and CDR3 amino acid sequence. Percentage overlap between repertoires was computed as shared unique clonotypes divided by the size of the smaller repertoire. Three approaches were used to assess repertoire richness: RTK rarefaction, the Chao1 estimator, and Recon v2.1 estimates of unobserved clonotypes. For all TCRbeta clonotypes obtained by the gDNA method from four donors, generation probabilities were computed with OLGA. Here the immuneACCESS table is served through TCRdb, limited to in-frame sequences with V and J called. Missing clones are a known gap in these copies; in checked studies unresolved V genes cover under half, and the rest lacks a known reason. V and J calls plus clone size are reproduced from that table; the DNA served to infer D and trimming. The sample includes about 2,100,000 clones, with around 93% observed a single time. Jointly, the top ten make up roughly 1.8% of the sample.

The chain is made from TRBV5-1 and TRBJ2-3; no D gene can be assigned with confidence. This sequence was found in a man between 18 and 35 years old in good health. Some clones in this sample may be carry-over from other donors' samples. Sequences were obtained from naive CD8+ T cells from PBMCs. The label giving this sample's cell subset or site can be read as: CD45RA+CCR7+. The base sequence is TGCGCCAGCAGCCCCGCTCTCTGGTTGGGCACAGATACGCAGTATTTT. Its coded protein is CASSPALWLGTDTQYF.